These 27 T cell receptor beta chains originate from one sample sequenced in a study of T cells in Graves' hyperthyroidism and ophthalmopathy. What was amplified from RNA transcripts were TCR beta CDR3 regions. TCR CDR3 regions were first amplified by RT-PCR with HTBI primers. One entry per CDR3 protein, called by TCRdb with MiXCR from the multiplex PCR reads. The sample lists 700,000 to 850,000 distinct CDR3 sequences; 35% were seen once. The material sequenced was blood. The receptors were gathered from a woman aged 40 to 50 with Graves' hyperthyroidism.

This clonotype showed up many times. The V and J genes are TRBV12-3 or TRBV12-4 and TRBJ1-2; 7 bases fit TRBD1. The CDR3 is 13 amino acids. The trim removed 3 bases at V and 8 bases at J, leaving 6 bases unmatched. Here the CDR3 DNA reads TGTGCCAGCAGTTTGGTACAGGGGACCGGCTACACCTTC. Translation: CASSLVQGTGYTF.

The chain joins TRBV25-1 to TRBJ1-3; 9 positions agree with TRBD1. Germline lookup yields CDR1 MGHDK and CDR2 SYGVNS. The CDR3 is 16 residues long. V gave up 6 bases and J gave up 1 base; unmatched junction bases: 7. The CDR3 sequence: CASSGQGTGSGNTIYF. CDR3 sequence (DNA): TGTGCCAGCAGCGGACAGGGGACAGGGTCTGGAAACACCATATATTTT.

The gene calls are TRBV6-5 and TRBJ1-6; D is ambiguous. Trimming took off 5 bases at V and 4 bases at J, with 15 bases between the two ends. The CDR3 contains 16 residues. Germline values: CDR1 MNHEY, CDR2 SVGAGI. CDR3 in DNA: TGTGCCAGCAGTCTGACCCGGAGTGTTTATAATTCACCCCTCCACTTT. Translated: CASSLTRSVYNSPLHF.

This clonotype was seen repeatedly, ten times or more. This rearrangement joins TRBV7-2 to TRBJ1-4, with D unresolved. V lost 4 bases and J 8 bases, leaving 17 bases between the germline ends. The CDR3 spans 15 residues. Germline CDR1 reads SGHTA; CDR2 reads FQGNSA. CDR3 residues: CASSSLRAVKEKLFF. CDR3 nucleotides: TGTGCCAGCAGCTCCCTCCGGGCGGTCAAAGAAAAACTGTTTTTT.

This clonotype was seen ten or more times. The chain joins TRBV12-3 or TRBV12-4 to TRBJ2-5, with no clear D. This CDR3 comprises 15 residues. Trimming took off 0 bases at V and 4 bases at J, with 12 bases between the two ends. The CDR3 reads CASSLAHTPRETQYF. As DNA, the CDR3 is TGTGCCAGCAGTTTAGCGCATACTCCCCGAGAGACCCAGTACTTC.

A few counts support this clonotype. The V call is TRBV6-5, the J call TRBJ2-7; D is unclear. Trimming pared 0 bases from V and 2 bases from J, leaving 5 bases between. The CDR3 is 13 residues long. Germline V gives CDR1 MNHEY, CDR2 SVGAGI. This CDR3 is CASSYSITYEQYF. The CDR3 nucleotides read TGTGCCAGCAGTTACTCGATCACCTACGAGCAGTACTTC.

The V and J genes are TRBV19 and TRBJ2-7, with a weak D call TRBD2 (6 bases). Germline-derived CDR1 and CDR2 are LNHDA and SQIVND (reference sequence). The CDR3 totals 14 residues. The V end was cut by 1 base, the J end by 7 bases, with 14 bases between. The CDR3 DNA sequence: TGTGCCAGTAGTATAGCCGGGGGAGACAATGAGCAGTACTTC. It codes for CASSIAGGDNEQYF.

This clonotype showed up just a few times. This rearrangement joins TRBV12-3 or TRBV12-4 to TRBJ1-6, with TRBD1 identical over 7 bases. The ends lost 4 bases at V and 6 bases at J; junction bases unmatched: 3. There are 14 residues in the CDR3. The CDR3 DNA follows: TGTGCCAGCAGTTACGAGGGGGCTAATTCACCCCTCCACTTT. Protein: CASSYEGANSPLHF.

CDR3 region: CSARFSGNTIYF. In DNA form, the CDR3 reads TGCAGTGCTAGGTTTTCTGGAAACACCATATATTTT. This chain connects TRBV20-1 to TRBJ1-3; D gene ambiguous. Trimming left V 3 bases short and J 1 base short, with 4 bases between. The CDR3 covers 12 residues. Germline assignment: CDR1 DFQATT and CDR2 SNEGSKA (reference sequence).

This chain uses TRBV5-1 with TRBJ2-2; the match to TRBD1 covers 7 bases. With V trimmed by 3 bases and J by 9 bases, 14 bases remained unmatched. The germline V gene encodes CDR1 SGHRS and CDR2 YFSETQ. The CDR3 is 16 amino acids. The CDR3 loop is CASSSTTGDGTRELFF. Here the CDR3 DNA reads TGCGCCAGCAGCTCAACTACAGGGGACGGAACGAGGGAGCTGTTTTTT.

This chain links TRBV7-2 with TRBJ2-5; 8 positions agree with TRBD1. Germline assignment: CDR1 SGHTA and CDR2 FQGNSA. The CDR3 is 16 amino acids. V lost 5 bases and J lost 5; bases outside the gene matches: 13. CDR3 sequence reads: CASSPDRGLLRETQYF. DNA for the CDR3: TGTGCCAGCAGCCCAGACAGGGGATTACTGAGGGAGACCCAGTACTTC.

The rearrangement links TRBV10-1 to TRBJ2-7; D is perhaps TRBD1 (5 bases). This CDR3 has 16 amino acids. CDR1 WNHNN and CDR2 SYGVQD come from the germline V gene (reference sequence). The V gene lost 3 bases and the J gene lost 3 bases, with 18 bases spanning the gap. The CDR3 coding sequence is TGCGCCAGCAGTGACTTTGGGGCCGAACACGGCTACGAGCAGTACTTC. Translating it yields CASSDFGAEHGYEQYF.

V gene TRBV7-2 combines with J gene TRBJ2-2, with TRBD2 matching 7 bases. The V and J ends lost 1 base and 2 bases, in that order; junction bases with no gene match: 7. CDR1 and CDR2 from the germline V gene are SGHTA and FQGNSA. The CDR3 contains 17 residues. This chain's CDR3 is CASSLGPGGRNTGELFF. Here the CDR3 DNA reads TGTGCCAGCAGCTTAGGTCCGGGCGGGAGAAACACCGGGGAGCTGTTTTTT.

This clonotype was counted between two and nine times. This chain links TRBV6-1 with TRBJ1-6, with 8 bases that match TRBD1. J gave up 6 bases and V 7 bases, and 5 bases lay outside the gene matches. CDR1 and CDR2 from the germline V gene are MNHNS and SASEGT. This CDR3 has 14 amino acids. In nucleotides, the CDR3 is TGTGCCAGCAACTGGGACAGGATTAATTCACCCCTCCACTTT. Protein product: CASNWDRINSPLHF.

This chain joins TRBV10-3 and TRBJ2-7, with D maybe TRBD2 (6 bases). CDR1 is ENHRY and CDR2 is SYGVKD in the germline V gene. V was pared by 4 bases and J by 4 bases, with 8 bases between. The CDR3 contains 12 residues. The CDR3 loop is CAISAGAYEQYF. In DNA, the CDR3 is TGTGCCATCAGTGCGGGAGCTTACGAGCAGTACTTC.

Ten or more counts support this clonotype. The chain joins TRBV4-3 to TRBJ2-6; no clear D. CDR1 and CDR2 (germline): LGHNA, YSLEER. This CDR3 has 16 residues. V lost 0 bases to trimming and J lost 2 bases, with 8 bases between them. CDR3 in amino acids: CASSQDLPPGANVLTF. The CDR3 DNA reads TGCGCCAGCAGCCAAGATCTCCCCCCTGGGGCCAACGTCCTGACTTTC.

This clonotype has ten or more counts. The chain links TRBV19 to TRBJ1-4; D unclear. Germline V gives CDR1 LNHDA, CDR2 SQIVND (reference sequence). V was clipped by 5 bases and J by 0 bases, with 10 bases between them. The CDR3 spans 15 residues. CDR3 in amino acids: CASSDASATNEKLFF. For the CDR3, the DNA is TGTGCCAGTAGTGACGCGTCAGCAACTAATGAAAAACTGTTTTTT. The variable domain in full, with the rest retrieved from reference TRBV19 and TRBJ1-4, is DGGITQSPKYLFRKEGQNVTLSCEQNLNHDAMYWYRQDPGQGLRLIYYSQIVNDFQKGDIAEGYSVSREKKESFPLTVTSAQKNPTAFYLCASSDASATNEKLFFGSGTQLSVL.

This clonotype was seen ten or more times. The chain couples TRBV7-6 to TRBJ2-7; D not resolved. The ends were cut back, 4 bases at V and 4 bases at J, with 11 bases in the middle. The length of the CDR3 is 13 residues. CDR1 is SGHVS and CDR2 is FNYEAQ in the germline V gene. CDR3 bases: TGTGCCAGCAGCTCGGTGAGGAATTACGAGCAGTACTTC. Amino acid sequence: CASSSVRNYEQYF. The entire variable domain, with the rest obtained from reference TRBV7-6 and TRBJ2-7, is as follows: GAGVSQSPRYKVTKRGQDVALRCDPISGHVSLYWYRQALGQGPEFLTYFNYEAQQDKSGLPNDRFSAERPEGSISTLTIQRTEQRDSAMYRCASSSVRNYEQYFGPGTRLTVT.

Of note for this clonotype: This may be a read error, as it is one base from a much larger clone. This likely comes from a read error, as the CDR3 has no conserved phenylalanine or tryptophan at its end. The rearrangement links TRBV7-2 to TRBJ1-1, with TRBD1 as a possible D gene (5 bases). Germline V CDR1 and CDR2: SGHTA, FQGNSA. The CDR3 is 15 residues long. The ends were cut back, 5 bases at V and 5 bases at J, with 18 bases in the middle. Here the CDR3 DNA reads TGTGCCAGCAGCCCGAGAACAGTGAAGGGGACTGAAGCTTTCTCT. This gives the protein CASSPRTVKGTEAFS.

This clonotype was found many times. The CDR3 protein is CSATGQGAIGYTF. The DNA for the CDR3 is TGCAGTGCGACAGGACAGGGGGCGATTGGCTACACCTTC. The J gene is TRBJ1-2, the V gene TRBV20-1; 11 bases are shared with TRBD1. The CDR3 covers 13 residues. The ends lost 6 bases at V and 7 bases at J; junction bases unmatched: 7. Germline V lookup: CDR1 DFQATT, CDR2 SNEGSKA (reference sequence).

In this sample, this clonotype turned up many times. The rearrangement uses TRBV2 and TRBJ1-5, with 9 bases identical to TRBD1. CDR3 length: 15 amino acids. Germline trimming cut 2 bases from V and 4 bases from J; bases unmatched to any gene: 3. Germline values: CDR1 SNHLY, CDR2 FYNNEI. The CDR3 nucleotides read TGTGCCAGCAGTGAATGGGGACAGGGAAATCAGCCCCAGCATTTT. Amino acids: CASSEWGQGNQPQHF. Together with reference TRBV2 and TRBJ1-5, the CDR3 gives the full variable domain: EPEVTQTPSHQVTQMGQEVILRCVPISNHLYFYWYRQILGQKVEFLVSFYNNEISEKSEIFDDQFSVERPDGSNFTLKIRSTKLEDSAMYFCASSEWGQGNQPQHFGDGTRLSIL.

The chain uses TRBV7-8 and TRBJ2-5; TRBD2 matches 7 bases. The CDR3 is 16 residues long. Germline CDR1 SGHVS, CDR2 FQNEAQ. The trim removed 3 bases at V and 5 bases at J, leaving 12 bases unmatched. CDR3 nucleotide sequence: TGTGCCAGCAGCTTGCGGGACTACCGATCCGGGGAGACCCAGTACTTC. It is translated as CASSLRDYRSGETQYF.

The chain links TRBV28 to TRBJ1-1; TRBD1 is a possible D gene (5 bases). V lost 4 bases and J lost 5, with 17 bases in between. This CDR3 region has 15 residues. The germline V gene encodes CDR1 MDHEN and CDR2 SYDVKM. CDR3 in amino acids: CASSSADTGGTEAFF. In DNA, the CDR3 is TGTGCCAGCAGTTCCGCGGACACGGGGGGAACTGAAGCTTTCTTT.

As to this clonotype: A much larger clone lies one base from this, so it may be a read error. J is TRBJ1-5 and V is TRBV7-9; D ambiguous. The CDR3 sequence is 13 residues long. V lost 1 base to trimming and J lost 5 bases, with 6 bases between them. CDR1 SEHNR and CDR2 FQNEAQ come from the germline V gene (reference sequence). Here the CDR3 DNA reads TGTGCCAGCAGCTTAGGGTGGGATCAGCCCCAGCATTTT. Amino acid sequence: CASSLGWDQPQHF.

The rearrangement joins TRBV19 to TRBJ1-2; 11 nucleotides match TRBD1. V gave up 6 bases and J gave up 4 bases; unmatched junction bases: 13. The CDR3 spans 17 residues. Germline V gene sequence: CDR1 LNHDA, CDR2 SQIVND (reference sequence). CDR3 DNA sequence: TGTGCCAGTAGGACTGCAGGGACAGGGGGACTGTTCTATGGCTACACCTTC. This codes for CASRTAGTGGLFYGYTF.

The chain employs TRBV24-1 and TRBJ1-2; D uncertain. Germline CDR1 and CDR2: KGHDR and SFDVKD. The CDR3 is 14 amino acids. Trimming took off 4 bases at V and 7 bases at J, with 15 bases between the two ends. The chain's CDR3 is CATSEGMPLSGYTF. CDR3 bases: TGTGCCACCAGTGAAGGGATGCCCCTTAGTGGCTACACCTTC.

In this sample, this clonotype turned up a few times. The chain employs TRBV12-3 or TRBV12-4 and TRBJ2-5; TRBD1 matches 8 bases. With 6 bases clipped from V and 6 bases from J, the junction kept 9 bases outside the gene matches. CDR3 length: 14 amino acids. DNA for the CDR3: TGTGCCAGCAGCCCGGTAGACAGGGGTCAGACCCAGTACTTC. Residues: CASSPVDRGQTQYF.